This T cell receptor (beta chain) was obtained from a study of cytotoxic CD8 clonotypes in ibrutinib-treated CLL. TCRdb's copy holds only in-frame clones and misses some; the assay was immunoSEQ multiplex PCR. The sample includes some 200,000 clones, 70% of them seen just once. The CDR3 has 11 amino acids. Trimming removed 6 bases from V and 3 bases from J, with 6 bases in between. Germline V gene sequence: CDR1 SNHLY, CDR2 FYNNEI. With regard to this clone: Within the sample, other DNA sequences also encode this same CDR3.

This TCR came from a human donor with chronic lymphocytic leukemia. The gene calls are TRBV2 and TRBJ2-7; D remains unclear. The material was PBMCs, obtained after 12 months of ibrutinib treatment. CDR3 sequence (DNA): TGTGCCAGCAGGACAAGCTACGAGCAGTACTTC. It codes for CASRTSYEQYF.